A single sample is the source of the 9 T cell receptor beta chains below, sequenced in a study of monozygotic twins with inflammatory bowel disease. TCRdb reworked the 5' RACE reads into one entry per CDR3 protein, no DNA. Recorded here are some 170,000 distinct CDR3 sequences; the top ten clones represent around 6.8%. The sample consisted of blood. These receptor sequences come from a human donor with ulcerative colitis or Crohn's disease, or a healthy co-twin of an affected twin (not recorded which).

The rearrangement uses TRBV5-1 and TRBJ2-7; TCRdb's D call, TRBD1, is unchecked because there is no DNA. CDR1 is SGHRS, CDR2 YFSETQ, per germline. This CDR3 has 14 amino acids. CDR3: CASSWTGTGYEQYF.

This chain joins TRBV10-3 and TRBJ2-7. CDR3 length equals 13 residues. Germline loops: CDR1 ENHRY, CDR2 SYGVKD. The CDR3: CAIMKADSDEQYF.

This rearrangement joins TRBV6-1 to TRBJ2-1; lacking DNA, the TRBD1 call made by TCRdb goes unchecked. The CDR3 is 15 amino acids. Per germline, CDR1 MNHNS and CDR2 SASEGT. This CDR3 reads CASSETGVLLNEQFF.

The gene calls are TRBV28 and TRBJ1-5; TCRdb picks TRBD1, but there is no DNA to check that call. The CDR3 is 15 residues long. Germline values: CDR1 MDHEN, CDR2 SYDVKM. CDR3 sequence reads: CASSLGTLIYEPQHF.

The rearrangement links TRBV15 to TRBJ1-4; the TRBD1 assignment by TCRdb is unverifiable without DNA. This CDR3 spans 15 amino acids. Per the germline V gene, CDR1 is LNHNV and CDR2 is YYDKDF (reference sequence). CDR3 loop: CATSPLGQGGEKLFF.

This chain joins TRBV7-9 and TRBJ2-3. Germline V gene lookup returns CDR1 SEHNR and CDR2 FQNEAQ (reference sequence). This CDR3 region has 13 residues. The CDR3 spells CASSRAFTDTQYF.

The chain joins TRBV11-2 to TRBJ2-3; TCRdb calls TRBD2, which cannot be checked without DNA. The CDR3 consists of 16 residues. The germline V gene has CDR1 SGHAT and CDR2 FQNNGV. Here the CDR3 reads CASSLGAGRSTDTQYF.

The chain is built from TRBV5-4 and TRBJ2-1; TCRdb lists TRBD2, though no DNA is available to test this call. CDR1 is SGHNT and CDR2 is YYREEE in the germline V gene (reference sequence). The CDR3 sequence is 16 residues long. CDR3 in amino acids: CASSFPSGTPYNEQFF.

The CDR3 is CATSRGTKSTYEQYF. The gene calls are TRBV15 and TRBJ2-7; TCRdb names TRBD2, which stays unverified in the absence of DNA. The CDR3 is 15 amino acids. Per the germline V gene, CDR1 is LNHNV and CDR2 is YYDKDF (reference sequence).